The 8 T cell receptor beta chains given below trace back to one sample, sequenced in a study of glioma-infiltrating T cells (dated by TCRdb to about 2016). Sequencing used an Illumina MiSeq. TCR alpha and beta CDR3 regions were amplified with the iRepertoire nested amplicon-rescue multiplex PCR (arm-PCR) platform from RNA. TCRdb trimmed public reads at Q25 via fastp, called clones via MiXCR and kept in-frame beta chains. Entries are consolidated by CDR3 protein sequence, retaining the most common genes and DNA. The sample table shows approximately 400,000 distinct CDR3 sequences, and roughly 41% are seen once. 12% of the sample rests with the top ten. Sequenced input: glioma tissue, nonneoplastic brain tissue, or PBMCs (not recorded which). These receptors originate from a human donor with low-grade glioma or glioblastoma, undergoing nonglioma brain surgery, or in good health (not recorded which).

This clonotype was picked up many times. The chain recombines TRBV27 with TRBJ2-7; 8 bases map to TRBD1. The V segment lost 5 bases and the J segment 7 bases; nucleotides outside the gene matches: 13. CDR1 and CDR2 (germline): MNHEY, SMNVEV (reference sequence). CDR3 length equals 15 residues. The CDR3 DNA is TGTGCCAGCAGTCCTCATTCGACGGACAGGGTTGAGCAGTACTTC. Translation gives CASSPHSTDRVEQYF.

The chain has TRBV6-5 and TRBJ2-1; D possibly corresponds to TRBD1 (6 bases). Trimming pared 6 bases from V and 8 bases from J, leaving 14 bases between. The germline V gene has CDR1 MNHEY and CDR2 SVGAGI. The CDR3 covers 13 residues. The CDR3 loop is CASRDPDSYEQFF. The DNA for the CDR3 is TGTGCCAGCAGGGACCCGGACAGCTATGAGCAGTTCTTC.

V usage is TRBV11-1 and J usage is TRBJ1-1, with D unresolved. The V gene's germline CDR1 is SGHAT and CDR2 FQDESV (reference sequence). The V end lost 6 bases, the J end lost 4 bases, and 12 bases lay between the germline ends. The CDR3 consists of 13 residues. This chain's CDR3 is CASSPTPGTEAFF. The CDR3 nucleotides read TGTGCCAGCAGTCCCACCCCGGGCACTGAAGCTTTCTTT. The full variable domain, in which reference TRBV11-1 and TRBJ1-1 provide the parts outside the CDR3, is EAEVAQSPRYKITEKSQAVAFWCDPISGHATLYWYRQILGQGPELLVQFQDESVVDDSQLPKDRFSAERLKGVDSTLKIQPAELGDSAMYLCASSPTPGTEAFFGQGTRLTVV.

This clonotype showed up just a few times. One end of the junction does not line up with germline, which may come from a read error. The rearrangement uses TRBV15 and TRBJ1-2; no clear D gene. CDR3 size: 11 residues. CDR1 is LNHNV, CDR2 YYDKDF, per germline (reference sequence). CDR3 protein: CPVGVYYGYTF. In DNA form, the CDR3 reads TGCCCCGTCGGAGTTTACTATGGCTACACCTTC.

With respect to this clonotype: With a much larger clone just one base away, this may be a read error. The chain joins TRBV28 to TRBJ1-1; no reliable D call. There are 13 residues in the CDR3. Per germline, CDR1 MDHEN and CDR2 SYDVKM. In nucleotides, the CDR3 is TGTGCCAGCGGTTTCAACAAGAACACTGAAGCTTTCTTT. Protein: CASGFNKNTEAFF.

Only one count was recorded for this clonotype. With a much larger clone just one base away, this may be a read error. The chain has TRBV20-1 and TRBJ1-1; D not resolved. Germline V gene data show CDR1 as DFQATT and CDR2 as SNEGSKA (reference sequence). The CDR3 runs to 13 residues. The CDR3 DNA is TGCAGTGCTAGAGCCTCACTGAAAACTGAAGCTTTCTTT. Protein: CSARASLKTEAFF.

This clonotype was seen a handful of times. The J gene is TRBJ2-7, the V gene TRBV19; 7 bases fit TRBD1. The trim removed 6 bases at V and 6 bases at J, leaving 8 bases unmatched. The CDR3 loop spans 13 amino acids. Looked up from germline, CDR1 is LNHDA and CDR2 is SQIVND (reference sequence). The chain's CDR3 is CASRTTGTAEQYF. CDR3 coding DNA: TGTGCCAGTAGAACAACCGGGACAGCCGAGCAGTACTTC.

The chain uses TRBV29-1 and TRBJ2-1, with TRBD2 matching 10 bases. Trimming removed 7 bases from V and 2 bases from J; junction bases left unmatched: 5. CDR3 length equals 14 residues. The germline CDR1 and CDR2 sequences are SQVTM and ANQGSEA. CDR3 protein: CSALGLAAYNEQFF. The CDR3 coding sequence is TGCAGCGCTTTAGGACTAGCGGCCTACAATGAGCAGTTCTTC.